The following is a TCR beta chain sequence with its context. The CDR3 extends over 15 amino acids. Per the germline V gene, CDR1 is LNHDA and CDR2 is SQIVND (reference sequence). Trimming took 5 bases from V and 7 from J; bases not matched to a gene: 11. The PCR ran on 60 Vbeta and 13 Jbeta primers. The table came from immunoSEQ multiplex PCR; TCRdb's copy has only in-frame clones and leaves some out. Of approximately 120,000 clones listed, around four fifths are singletons. This sample was taken from a study of cytomegalovirus exposure and HLA in healthy donors. This receptor was obtained from a woman in her thirties or forties in good health and CMV-seropositive. The V gene is TRBV19, the J gene TRBJ2-7; 10 nucleotides agree with TRBD2. The sequenced sample was PBMCs. The CDR3 DNA is TGTGCCAGTAGTCTCCGGACTAGCGGAGTGAGGGAGCAGTACTTC. Amino acid sequence: CASSLRTSGVREQYF. Supplemented by reference TRBV19 and TRBJ2-7, the full variable domain reads DGGITQSPKYLFRKEGQNVTLSCEQNLNHDAMYWYRQDPGQGLRLIYYSQIVNDFQKGDIAEGYSVSREKKESFPLTVTSAQKNPTAFYLCASSLRTSGVREQYFGPGTRLTVT.